A selection of T cell receptor beta chains follows, all from one sample in a study of beta chain features in type 1 diabetes. The repertoire was sequenced with immunoSEQ multiplex PCR; TCRdb's copy has only in-frame clones and lacks some. This table has a few hundred thousand clones, over 9.5% appearing once. Sample: naive CD4+ T cells from blood. The receptors were gathered from a woman younger than 30 with type 1 diabetes. Each CDR3 is given with its conserved first and last residue. The D gene is left open where the match is weak. Size is stated for part of the rows, as once, few or many counts, or as a class when the clone is expanded.

>TRBJ1-1|NA|NA|TRBV6-5
CASSKTGPGAFF
>TRBJ2-7|NA|TRBD1|TRBV5-1
CASRRQLDREYEQYF
>TRBJ2-1|few|TRBD2|TRBV18
CASSLTSGSGEQFF
>TRBJ2-5|few|NA|TRBV18
CASSPPGSPQETQYF
>TRBJ2-1|NA|NA|TRBV4-1
CASSLNPTSASSYNEQFF
>TRBJ2-1|few|NA|TRBV4-2
CASSQDELVTNEQFF
>TRBJ2-3|few|TRBD2|TRBV18
CASSPGLAGVFPDTQYF
>TRBJ2-3|few|TRBD2|TRBV5-6
CASSRAGAADTQYF
>TRBJ2-1|few|TRBD2|TRBV4-3
CASSQGRGGYNEQFF
>TRBJ2-3|few|NA|TRBV25-1
CASSEYGPDTQYF
>TRBJ2-5|NA|TRBD2|TRBV5-1
CASTRAVGDPGGSVTQYF
>TRBJ2-3|NA|TRBD2|TRBV7-3
CASSLRRGLAGVSADTQYF
>TRBJ2-1|NA|NA|TRBV10-3
CAIQGGTYNEQFF
>TRBJ2-3|NA|TRBD1|TRBV7-8
CASSPRGQPSTDTQYF
>TRBJ2-3|few|TRBD2|TRBV7-9
CASSLGNSGYTDTQYF
>TRBJ2-2|NA|TRBD2|TRBV7-8
CASSLGTSVAGELFF
>TRBJ2-3|NA|NA|TRBV5-4
CASSLGEITDTQYF
>TRBJ2-3|few|TRBD2|TRBV2
CASSRERVDTQYF
>TRBJ2-3|few|TRBD2|TRBV6-6
CASSPRGLAGPDTQYF
>TRBJ2-7|once|TRBD2|TRBV29-1
CSVCSGSLSYEQYF
>TRBJ2-1|NA|NA|TRBV14
CASRETGGPHNEQFF
>TRBJ1-5|few|NA|TRBV30
CAWTTGNQPQHF
>TRBJ2-7|NA|TRBD1|TRBV7-9
CASSLGTGVYEQYF
>TRBJ2-7|few|TRBD2|TRBV2
CASSNPGTSTYEQYF
>TRBJ1-2|NA|NA|TRBV29-1
CSVGHESGGYTF
>TRBJ2-5|few|NA|TRBV27
CASSPNLLSAQYF
>TRBJ2-3|NA|TRBD2|TRBV6-5
CASSYSRGYTQYF
>TRBJ2-1|NA|TRBD1|TRBV7-9
CASSLGTGGGDEQFF
>TRBJ2-7|NA|TRBD2|TRBV7-9
CACSRGGSYEQYF
>TRBJ1-1|few|TRBD1|TRBV28
CASPGGRTEAFF
>TRBJ2-3|few|TRBD2|TRBV7-2
CASSLRAGTDTQYF
>TRBJ1-4|few|TRBD1|TRBV19
CAQGPSGTVENFYEKLFF
>TRBJ2-7|NA|NA|TRBV7-6
CASSPTGPWEQYF
>TRBJ2-1|NA|TRBD2|TRBV6-6
CASRAPGLAVDEQFF
>TRBJ2-1|NA|TRBD2|TRBV7-6
CASTWDSGALVNEQFF
>TRBJ1-6|few|NA|TRBV6-5
CASSYVGSGNSPLHF
>TRBJ2-2|few|NA|TRBV9
CASSIEAVETGELFF
>TRBJ2-1|few|NA|TRBV18
CASSPRQGKGLGNEQFF
>TRBJ2-7|few|TRBD1|TRBV10-3
CAIRFPGQGAYEQYF
>TRBJ2-1|few|NA|TRBV20-1
CSVPGLNEQFF
>TRBJ2-1|few|NA|TRBV15
CATSREVGRNNEQFF
>TRBJ2-2|few|NA|TRBV30
CAWIRRNTGELFF
>TRBJ1-4|few|NA|TRBV25-1
CASNPRGGNEKLFF
>TRBJ1-5|NA|NA|TRBV5-4
CASSWRWGNQPQHF
>TRBJ1-4|NA|NA|TRBV27
CASSPLGPDEKLFF